A few counts support the clone carrying this T cell receptor beta chain. Its antigen is currently unknown. The Oncomine TCR Beta short-read assay sequenced DNA from cultured CD4+ T cells. TCRdb redid the calling of the PCR reads with MiXCR, one entry per CDR3 protein. The table has around 19,000 distinct CDR3 sequences, about 41% seen once. This sample was taken from a study of vaccination and CD4 T cells after COVID-19. Overall study: Post-vaccine sampling followed dose two by a median about 70 days (range 14 to 241). The authors exposed cells to overlapping spike peptides derived from SARS-CoV-2, HCoV-NL63, HCoV-OC43 and HCoV-229E.

Treatment defined: roughly 11-day PBMC culture with coronavirus spike peptide pools or control peptides (ViraFEST assay). Peptide-pool expansion of antigen-specific T cells preceded TCR sequencing in ViraFEST. Sequenced here: CD4+ T cells from blood, cultured in vitro, sampled after SARS-CoV-2 vaccination. The sequence derives from a human donor who had recovered from COVID-19.

CDR3 sequence (DNA): TGTGCCAGCAGCCCAGGAAGCACAGGGCGGTACAATGAGCAGTTCTTC. This encodes CASSPGSTGRYNEQFF. This chain joins TRBV11-2 and TRBJ2-1; D possibly corresponds to TRBD1 (6 bases). V lost 5 bases, J lost 4 bases, and 18 bases lay in between. The CDR3 contains 16 residues. Per germline, CDR1 SGHAT and CDR2 FQNNGV. The full variable domain, with the rest looked up from reference TRBV11-2 and TRBJ2-1, is EAGVAQSPRYKIIEKRQSVAFWCNPISGHATLYWYQQILGQGPKLLIQFQNNGVVDDSQLPKDRFSAERLKGVDSTLKIQPAKLEDSAVYLCASSPGSTGRYNEQFFGPGTRLTVL.